Presented here are 15 T cell receptor beta chains from one specimen sequenced in a study of blood T cell repertoires in COVID-19. TCRdb keeps only in-frame clones here, not all; method: immunoSEQ multiplex PCR. The sample gives about 83,000 clones, about 82% of which show up once; around a sixth is in the top ten. The sample was peripheral blood. The receptors originated from a woman aged 80 or older with acute or convalescent COVID-19.

V is TRBV9 and J is TRBJ2-3; TRBD2 is a possible D gene (6 bases). From germline, CDR1 is SGDLS and CDR2 YYNGEE. Trimming removed 3 bases from V and 2 bases from J, with 16 bases in between. The CDR3 has 16 residues. Written as DNA, the CDR3 is TGTGCCAGCAGCGAGCGTGCGGGAACCGTCACAGATACGCAGTATTTT. Its protein is CASSERAGTVTDTQYF.

The chain recombines TRBV5-4 with TRBJ1-1; 8 bases match TRBD1. From germline, CDR1 is SGHNT and CDR2 YYREEE (reference sequence). V trimming: 4 bases; J trimming: 10 bases; junction bases outside the gene matches: 6. CDR3 length: 12 residues. The DNA of the CDR3 is TGTGCCAGCAGCGTAGACAGGGGTTCAGCTTTCTTT. Translated, it gives CASSVDRGSAFF.

The table lists this clone with a count of one. The chain is built from TRBV27 and TRBJ2-1, with 12 positions matching TRBD2. The CDR3 has 17 residues. V lost 5 bases to trimming and J lost 0 bases; unmatched junction nucleotides: 5. Germline values: CDR1 MNHEY, CDR2 SMNVEV (reference sequence). CDR3 in amino acids: CASSTRTSGVSYNEQFF. The CDR3 DNA reads as TGTGCCAGCAGTACCCGGACTAGCGGGGTCTCCTACAATGAGCAGTTCTTC.

The rearrangement uses TRBV7-2 and TRBJ2-7; the D gene is possibly TRBD2 (6 bases). The germline V and J ends were trimmed by 0 bases and 0 bases, with 15 bases remaining between them. This CDR3 has 17 residues. Per the germline V gene, CDR1 is SGHTA and CDR2 is FQGNSA. Here the CDR3 reads CASSLAWARDFSYEQYF. Written as DNA, the CDR3 is TGTGCCAGCAGCTTAGCCTGGGCTCGGGACTTCTCCTACGAGCAGTACTTC.

This chain links TRBV29-1 with TRBJ1-1; D not certain. Trimming cost V 3 bases and J 0 bases, with 11 bases left between them. CDR1 SQVTM and CDR2 ANQGSEA come from the germline V gene. This CDR3 is built from 14 residues. CDR3 protein: CSVDRQTMNTEAFF. The CDR3 DNA reads as TGCAGCGTTGATCGACAAACCATGAACACTGAAGCTTTCTTT.

The chain has TRBV7-3 and TRBJ2-2; 9 positions agree with TRBD1. The CDR3 extends over 16 amino acids. Per germline, CDR1 SGHTA and CDR2 FQGTGA. Germline trimming cut 5 bases from V and 1 base from J; bases unmatched to any gene: 5. DNA of the CDR3: TGTGCCAGCAGCGTCCGGACAGGGGTGAACACCGGGGAGCTGTTTTTT. It is translated as CASSVRTGVNTGELFF.

The V and J genes are TRBV18 and TRBJ1-5; TRBD1 matches at 11 bases. The CDR3 covers 14 residues. The germline gives CDR1 KGHSH, CDR2 LQKENI. J was trimmed by 5 bases and V by 6 bases; bases with no gene match: 3. Here the CDR3 reads CASSGQGGDQPQHF. The DNA for the CDR3 is TGTGCCAGCTCGGGACAGGGGGGGGATCAGCCCCAGCATTTT.

J is TRBJ1-2 and V is TRBV7-9; D unclear. The germline V and J ends were trimmed by 1 base and 2 bases, with 8 bases remaining between them. Germline CDR1 SEHNR, CDR2 FQNEAQ (reference sequence). The CDR3 has 14 residues. The CDR3 here is CASSLVGENYGYTF. The CDR3 coding sequence is TGTGCCAGCAGCTTAGTCGGGGAGAACTATGGCTACACCTTC.

This clone has only a few counts. The chain employs TRBV19 and TRBJ2-1; 9 bases match TRBD1. The germline V gene encodes CDR1 LNHDA and CDR2 SQIVND (reference sequence). V shed 6 bases, J shed 1 base, and the junction held 10 bases outside the gene matches. The length of the CDR3 is 17 residues. In DNA form, the CDR3 reads TGTGCCAGTAGCAGGACCCGGGACAGGGCATCCTACAATGAGCAGTTCTTC. Translating it yields CASSRTRDRASYNEQFF.

The rearrangement uses TRBV5-1 and TRBJ2-3; 12 bases agree with TRBD2. Trimming at V came to 4 bases and at J to 2 bases, leaving 8 bases not matched to a gene. The CDR3 runs to 17 residues. CDR1 and CDR2 (germline): SGHRS, YFSETQ. The CDR3 loop reads CASSRNPSGGATDTQYF. The CDR3 DNA follows: TGCGCCAGCAGCCGCAACCCTAGCGGGGGGGCCACAGATACGCAGTATTTT.

The chain combines TRBV9 with TRBJ2-5; D unclear. The V gene's germline CDR1 is SGDLS and CDR2 YYNGEE. Trimming stripped 0 bases from V and 4 bases from J, with 10 bases between. The CDR3 totals 14 residues. This chain's CDR3 is CASSVGSSAETQYF. The CDR3, as DNA: TGTGCCAGCAGCGTAGGTAGCAGCGCAGAGACCCAGTACTTC.

The V and J genes are TRBV11-2 and TRBJ1-5; D perhaps matches TRBD1 (6 bases). Germline V gives CDR1 SGHAT, CDR2 FQNNGV. V lost 0 bases and J 4 bases, leaving 16 bases between the germline ends. There are 17 residues in the CDR3. The chain's CDR3 is CASSLDAAGVSNQPQHF. The CDR3 coding sequence is TGTGCCAGCAGCTTAGATGCGGCAGGGGTTAGTAATCAGCCCCAGCATTTT.

The chain has TRBV7-2 and TRBJ1-2; D remains unclear. V was pared by 5 bases and J by 5 bases, with 9 bases between. Germline V gene lookup returns CDR1 SGHTA and CDR2 FQGNSA. The CDR3 runs to 12 residues. The CDR3 nucleotides read TGTGCCAGCAGCCCCGCGCAATATGGCTACACCTTC. Its protein is CASSPAQYGYTF.

This clone was detected only once. The chain employs TRBV24-1 and TRBJ1-2; D perhaps matches TRBD1 (6 bases). V lost 3 bases and J 7 bases, leaving 20 bases between the germline ends. The length of the CDR3 is 16 residues. Germline CDR1 and CDR2: KGHDR and SFDVKD. CDR3 loop: CATSDHPGGGPGGYTF. For the CDR3, the DNA is TGTGCCACCAGTGATCACCCTGGGGGGGGGCCTGGTGGCTACACCTTC.

This clone was detected a few times. This chain links TRBV29-1 with TRBJ2-3; 14 bases fit TRBD2. Per germline, CDR1 SQVTM and CDR2 ANQGSEA. V lost 7 bases to trimming and J lost 9 bases; unmatched junction nucleotides: 12. The CDR3 has 15 residues. The CDR3 sequence is CSAGTSGGPRETQYF. CDR3 nucleotides: TGCAGCGCAGGGACTAGCGGGGGCCCCCGAGAGACGCAGTATTTT.